This T cell receptor (beta chain) emerged from a study of T cell changes during pregnancy in multiple sclerosis. This table comes from immunoSEQ multiplex PCR, and its TCRdb copy is limited to in-frame clones, with some not included. The profile shows about 69,000 clones, 80% to 95% of them singletons. Per the germline V gene, CDR1 is MDHEN and CDR2 is SYDVKM. This CDR3 has 14 residues. J gave up 3 bases and V 5 bases, and 5 bases lay outside the gene matches. This receptor was obtained from a female donor in good health, enrolled as a control in a pregnancy study. The sequencing here drew on peripheral blood, taken in the third trimester of pregnancy. The chain couples TRBV28 to TRBJ2-7; 9 positions agree with TRBD1. This CDR3 is CASSRDRGFYEQYF. The CDR3 DNA reads TGTGCCAGCAGTAGAGACAGGGGGTTCTACGAGCAGTACTTC.